These 21 T cell receptor beta chains originate from one sample sequenced in a study of blood T cell repertoires in COVID-19. Here immunoSEQ multiplex PCR was the method, and the copy in TCRdb shows in-frame clones only, minus some. Of more than 95,000 clones listed, about four fifths are singletons. Sequenced material: peripheral blood. The receptors derive from a man in his 60s with acute or convalescent COVID-19.

CDR3 nucleotides: TGTGCCAGCTCACCAGACCAGGCAGGGCTCTATGGCTACACCTTC. Amino acid sequence: CASSPDQAGLYGYTF. The chain recombines TRBV18 with TRBJ1-2; the D gene is possibly TRBD1 (5 bases). The CDR3 extends over 15 amino acids. V was clipped by 2 bases and J by 4 bases, with 14 bases between them. CDR1 and CDR2 (germline): KGHSH, LQKENI.

The rearrangement links TRBV11-2 to TRBJ1-4; the D gene is possibly TRBD1 (6 bases). Trimming left V 9 bases short and J 3 bases short, with 17 bases between. The CDR3 length is 15 residues. The germline V gene has CDR1 SGHAT and CDR2 FQNNGV. In DNA, the CDR3 is TGTGCCAGTAGCGTAAGCGGACAGCCTAATGAAAAACTGTTTTTT. Translating it yields CASSVSGQPNEKLFF.

This chain links TRBV13 with TRBJ2-2, with a possible D match to TRBD1 (6 bases). The V end lost 1 base, the J end lost 4 bases, and 13 bases lay between the germline ends. The CDR3 is 16 amino acids. Per the germline V gene, CDR1 is PRHDT and CDR2 is FYEKMQ (reference sequence). The CDR3 DNA sequence: TGTGCCAGCAGCTTAGATACAGGGCCGAGCACCGGGGAGCTGTTTTTT. This translates into CASSLDTGPSTGELFF.

The rearrangement uses TRBV5-1 and TRBJ2-1; tentatively, D is TRBD1 (5 bases). V shed 0 bases and J shed 6 bases, with 13 bases lying between them. The CDR3 has 15 residues. Looked up from germline, CDR1 is SGHRS and CDR2 is YFSETQ. The CDR3 here is CASSLAGQGSNEQFF. CDR3 DNA: TGCGCCAGCAGCTTGGCCGGGCAGGGAAGCAATGAGCAGTTCTTC.

The chain carries TRBV5-1 and TRBJ2-1, with 13 bases fitting TRBD2. This CDR3 is 16 amino acids long. J was trimmed by 8 bases and V by 0 bases; bases with no gene match: 5. CDR1 is SGHRS, CDR2 YFSETQ, per germline. The CDR3 nucleotides read TGCGCCAGCAGCTTGGGACTAGCGGGAGGTTTGGATGAGCAGTTCTTC. This gives the protein CASSLGLAGGLDEQFF.

V and J are TRBV5-4 and TRBJ1-1; D is unresolved. The CDR3 contains 13 residues. Germline V gene data show CDR1 as SGHNT and CDR2 as YYREEE (reference sequence). The V end lost 3 bases, the J end lost 10 bases, and 16 bases lay between the germline ends. This CDR3 is CASSWEDGQGAFF. The DNA of the CDR3 is TGTGCCAGCAGCTGGGAGGACGGCCAAGGAGCTTTCTTT.

The rearrangement uses TRBV30 and TRBJ2-2; 13 nucleotides agree with TRBD2. Trimming cost V 5 bases and J 13 bases; bases outside gene matches: 13. CDR3 length: 15 amino acids. Germline loops: CDR1 GTSNPN, CDR2 SVGIG (reference sequence). CDR3 in DNA: TGTGCCTGGGGCGGACTAGCGGGAGCTTCCGGCAGGCTGTTTTTT. Amino acids: CAWGGLAGASGRLFF.

The chain carries TRBV9 and TRBJ2-1, with 9 positions matching TRBD2. This CDR3 is 15 amino acids long. V was clipped by 0 bases and J by 9 bases; unmatched bases: 7. Germline V gives CDR1 SGDLS, CDR2 YYNGEE. The DNA for the CDR3 is TGTGCCAGCAGCGTAGAGCCAGCGGGAGGTCTTGAGCAGTTCTTC. Its translation: CASSVEPAGGLEQFF.

The chain links TRBV6-5 to TRBJ2-2; D remains unclear. Germline V gene lookup returns CDR1 MNHEY and CDR2 SVGAGI. Trimming shortened V by 6 bases and J by 5 bases, and 13 bases separated the two germline ends. This CDR3 comprises 14 residues. As DNA, the CDR3 is TGTGCCAGCAGGCGCCCCGGCGGAACCGGGGAGCTGTTTTTT. The encoded protein is CASRRPGGTGELFF.

This clone was seen only once. The rearrangement joins TRBV6-5 to TRBJ2-7; tentatively, D is TRBD1 (5 bases). V was pared by 0 bases and J by 7 bases, with 10 bases between. The CDR3 is 13 residues long. Germline V gene sequence: CDR1 MNHEY, CDR2 SVGAGI. Here the CDR3 reads CASSYSGSGEQYF. The DNA for the CDR3 is TGTGCCAGCAGTTACTCTGGATCAGGGGAGCAGTACTTC.

The chain employs TRBV7-2 and TRBJ1-1, with 7 positions matching TRBD1. The germline V gene has CDR1 SGHTA and CDR2 FQGNSA. The CDR3 consists of 14 residues. The V and J ends lost 3 bases and 4 bases, in that order; junction bases with no gene match: 5. The CDR3: CASSFQTGITEAFF. The CDR3 DNA reads as TGTGCCAGCAGCTTTCAGACAGGGATCACTGAAGCTTTCTTT.

V gene TRBV18 combines with J gene TRBJ1-5, with D perhaps matching TRBD1 (5 bases). CDR3 length: 15 residues. Germline CDR1 reads KGHSH; CDR2 reads LQKENI. V lost 3 bases, J lost 6 bases, and 15 bases lay in between. CDR3 protein: CASSPLTGGGQPQHF. CDR3 DNA sequence: TGTGCCAGCTCACCTCTCACGGGGGGGGGTCAGCCCCAGCATTTT.

The chain links TRBV27 to TRBJ2-1; the D gene is possibly TRBD1 (5 bases). The CDR3 totals 13 residues. Trimming left V 6 bases short and J 2 bases short, with 8 bases between. Germline assignment: CDR1 MNHEY and CDR2 SMNVEV (reference sequence). The CDR3 coding sequence is TGTGCCAGCAGGGACAAGGCCTACAATGAGCAGTTCTTC. Protein product: CASRDKAYNEQFF.

The J gene is TRBJ2-3, the V gene TRBV19; TRBD2 agrees at 9 bases. Germline-derived CDR1 and CDR2 are LNHDA and SQIVND (reference sequence). This CDR3 spans 14 amino acids. The V segment lost 7 bases and the J segment 2 bases; nucleotides outside the gene matches: 4. The CDR3 bases are TGTGCCAGTACCTCTAGCGGGACCACAGATACGCAGTATTTT. Translated: CASTSSGTTDTQYF.

The J gene is TRBJ2-2, the V gene TRBV5-8; tentatively, D is TRBD1 (5 bases). CDR1 is SGHTS, CDR2 YDEGEE, per germline. The CDR3 length is 14 residues. V was shortened by 1 base and J by 7 bases, with 11 bases between the two germline ends. The CDR3 loop reads CASSLTGRHGELFF. The CDR3 DNA reads TGTGCCAGCAGCTTGACAGGACGGCACGGGGAGCTGTTTTTT.

V usage is TRBV30 and J usage is TRBJ1-5, with TRBD1 matching 7 bases. The ends lost 1 base at V and 4 bases at J; junction bases unmatched: 10. Germline CDR1 GTSNPN, CDR2 SVGIG (reference sequence). The CDR3 length is 16 residues. The DNA of the CDR3 is TGTGCCTGGAGTGCCGAGAACAGGGGACGGAATCAGCCCCAGCATTTT. It encodes CAWSAENRGRNQPQHF.

The chain has TRBV10-2 and TRBJ2-1, with 7 bases identical to TRBD2. Germline CDR1 WSHSY, CDR2 SAAADI. V shed 7 bases, J shed 12 bases, and the junction held 21 bases outside the gene matches. The length of the CDR3 is 16 residues. The CDR3 coding sequence is TGCGCCAGCACTCCCCAACGGGTAGCGGGCCCACGGGGGCAGTTCTTC. It is translated as CASTPQRVAGPRGQFF.

The V and J genes are TRBV19 and TRBJ1-5; tentatively, D is TRBD1 (6 bases). Deletions cut 3 bases from V and 2 bases from J, with 14 bases between. CDR1 LNHDA and CDR2 SQIVND come from the germline V gene (reference sequence). CDR3 length: 16 amino acids. CDR3 loop: CASSIQATGRNQPQHF. CDR3 in DNA: TGTGCCAGTAGTATCCAAGCGACAGGTCGCAATCAGCCCCAGCATTTT.

The chain carries TRBV18 and TRBJ1-1; TRBD1 matches at 8 bases. Germline assignment: CDR1 KGHSH and CDR2 LQKENI. This CDR3 is built from 14 residues. V was pared by 6 bases and J by 0 bases, with 3 bases of the junction left unmatched. The CDR3 is CASSQQGVNTEAFF. CDR3 in DNA: TGTGCCAGCTCTCAACAGGGGGTGAACACTGAAGCTTTCTTT.

The chain has TRBV2 and TRBJ2-5, with 7 nucleotides matching TRBD2. CDR3 length equals 15 residues. Germline V gene lookup returns CDR1 SNHLY and CDR2 FYNNEI. The V and J ends lost 7 bases and 1 base, in that order; junction bases with no gene match: 9. DNA of the CDR3: TGTGCCAGCAAAATTTCGGGGACTACCCAAGAGACCCAGTACTTC. This gives the protein CASKISGTTQETQYF.

The chain is built from TRBV19 and TRBJ2-5, with TRBD1 matching 8 bases. CDR1 is LNHDA and CDR2 is SQIVND in the germline V gene (reference sequence). This CDR3 region has 14 residues. V dropped 4 bases and J dropped 1; count of bases not matched to a gene: 2. CDR3 protein: CASSRQGSQETQYF. In DNA, the CDR3 is TGTGCCAGTAGTAGACAGGGGAGCCAAGAGACCCAGTACTTC. The full variable domain, with the rest looked up from reference TRBV19 and TRBJ2-5, is DGGITQSPKYLFRKEGQNVTLSCEQNLNHDAMYWYRQDPGQGLRLIYYSQIVNDFQKGDIAEGYSVSREKKESFPLTVTSAQKNPTAFYLCASSRQGSQETQYFGPGTRLLVL.